This section outlines one TCR beta chain sequence together with its context. Sequenced by immunoSEQ multiplex PCR; TCRdb stores in-frame clones only, minus some. The sample gives fewer than 450,000 clones, about 90% of which show up once; roughly 1% is in the top ten. This sample was included in a study of blood T cell repertoires in COVID-19. Overall study context: Sources were T cells, B-cell-depleted T cells, or PBMCs; the material itself was cDNA or gDNA.

Deletions cut 3 bases from V and 6 bases from J, with 14 bases between. CDR1 SQVTM and CDR2 ANQGSEA come from the germline V gene. The CDR3 is 13 amino acids. The sequence was collected from a woman aged 25 to 39 who had recovered from COVID-19. This chain connects TRBV29-1 to TRBJ1-2; D unclear. Sequenced: PBMCs or T cells enriched from blood (not recorded which). The CDR3 protein is CSVDAAGGDGYTF. The CDR3 region has the DNA TGCAGCGTTGATGCGGCGGGAGGCGATGGCTACACCTTC.